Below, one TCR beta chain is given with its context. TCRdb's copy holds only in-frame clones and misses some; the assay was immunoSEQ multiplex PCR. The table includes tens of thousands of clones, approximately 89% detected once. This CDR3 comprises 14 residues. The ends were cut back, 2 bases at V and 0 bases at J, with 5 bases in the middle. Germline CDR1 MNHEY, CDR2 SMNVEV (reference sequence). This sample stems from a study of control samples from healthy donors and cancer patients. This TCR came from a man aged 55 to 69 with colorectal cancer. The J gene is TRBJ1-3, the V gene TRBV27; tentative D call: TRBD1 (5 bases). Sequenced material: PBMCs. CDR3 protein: CASSLQGSGNTIYF. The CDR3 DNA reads TGTGCCAGCAGTTTACAGGGCTCTGGAAACACCATATATTTT.